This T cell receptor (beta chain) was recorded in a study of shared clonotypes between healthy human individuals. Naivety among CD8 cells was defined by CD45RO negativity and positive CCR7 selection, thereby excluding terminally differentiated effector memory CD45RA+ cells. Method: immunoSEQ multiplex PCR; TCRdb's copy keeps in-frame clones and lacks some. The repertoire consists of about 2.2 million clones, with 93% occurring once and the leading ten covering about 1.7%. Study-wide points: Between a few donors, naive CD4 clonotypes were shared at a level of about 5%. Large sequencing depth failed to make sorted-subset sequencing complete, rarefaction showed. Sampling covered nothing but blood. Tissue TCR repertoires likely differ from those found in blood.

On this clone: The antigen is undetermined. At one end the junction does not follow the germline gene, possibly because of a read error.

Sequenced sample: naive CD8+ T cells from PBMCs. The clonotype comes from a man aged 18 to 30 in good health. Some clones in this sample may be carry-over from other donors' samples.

The chain's CDR3 is CASGLGLTSTDTQYF. CDR3 DNA sequence: TGCGCCAGCGGCTTGGGACTAACTAGCACAGATACGCAGTATTTT. V usage is TRBV5-1 and J usage is TRBJ2-3; 7 bases agree with TRBD2. The CDR3 has 15 residues. The germline V gene has CDR1 SGHRS and CDR2 YFSETQ.